This T cell receptor (beta chain) was captured in a study of CD8 T cells in Susac syndrome. Trimming left V 2 bases short and J 5 bases short, with 9 bases between. The germline gives CDR1 MNHEY, CDR2 SMNVEV (reference sequence). This CDR3 comprises 13 residues. RNA was extracted with the RNeasy kit, and a quantity of about 0.45 to 1 ug was reverse transcribed using random hexamers. Amplification of the TCR beta CDR3 was carried out by immunoSEQ multiplex PCR, which spanned a total of 54 Vbeta and 13 Jbeta segments. MiXCR, applied by TCRdb to the immunoSEQ multiplex PCR reads, yields one record per CDR3 protein. Among 100,000 to 150,000 distinct CDR3 sequences, more than 85% were seen once, and the ten largest hold less than 0.4%. Whole-study results and caveats: The study conceded that its TCR sequencing and HLA analysis involved relatively few individuals.

The multiple sclerosis controls comprised treatment-naive patients whose relapsing-remitting disease was stable or active. It was negative isolation that provided the CD8+ and CD4+ T cells, whereas TEMRA cells were enriched by FACS. Of note for this clonotype: Its target is not known.

The clonotype comes from a human donor with multiple sclerosis. The source material was CD8+ T cells from PBMCs. The V gene is TRBV27, the J gene TRBJ2-5; perhaps TRBD2 as D (6 bases). The CDR3 nucleotides read TGTGCCAGCAGTTTAGCGGGGTCGGAGACCCAGTACTTC. This sequence encodes CASSLAGSETQYF.